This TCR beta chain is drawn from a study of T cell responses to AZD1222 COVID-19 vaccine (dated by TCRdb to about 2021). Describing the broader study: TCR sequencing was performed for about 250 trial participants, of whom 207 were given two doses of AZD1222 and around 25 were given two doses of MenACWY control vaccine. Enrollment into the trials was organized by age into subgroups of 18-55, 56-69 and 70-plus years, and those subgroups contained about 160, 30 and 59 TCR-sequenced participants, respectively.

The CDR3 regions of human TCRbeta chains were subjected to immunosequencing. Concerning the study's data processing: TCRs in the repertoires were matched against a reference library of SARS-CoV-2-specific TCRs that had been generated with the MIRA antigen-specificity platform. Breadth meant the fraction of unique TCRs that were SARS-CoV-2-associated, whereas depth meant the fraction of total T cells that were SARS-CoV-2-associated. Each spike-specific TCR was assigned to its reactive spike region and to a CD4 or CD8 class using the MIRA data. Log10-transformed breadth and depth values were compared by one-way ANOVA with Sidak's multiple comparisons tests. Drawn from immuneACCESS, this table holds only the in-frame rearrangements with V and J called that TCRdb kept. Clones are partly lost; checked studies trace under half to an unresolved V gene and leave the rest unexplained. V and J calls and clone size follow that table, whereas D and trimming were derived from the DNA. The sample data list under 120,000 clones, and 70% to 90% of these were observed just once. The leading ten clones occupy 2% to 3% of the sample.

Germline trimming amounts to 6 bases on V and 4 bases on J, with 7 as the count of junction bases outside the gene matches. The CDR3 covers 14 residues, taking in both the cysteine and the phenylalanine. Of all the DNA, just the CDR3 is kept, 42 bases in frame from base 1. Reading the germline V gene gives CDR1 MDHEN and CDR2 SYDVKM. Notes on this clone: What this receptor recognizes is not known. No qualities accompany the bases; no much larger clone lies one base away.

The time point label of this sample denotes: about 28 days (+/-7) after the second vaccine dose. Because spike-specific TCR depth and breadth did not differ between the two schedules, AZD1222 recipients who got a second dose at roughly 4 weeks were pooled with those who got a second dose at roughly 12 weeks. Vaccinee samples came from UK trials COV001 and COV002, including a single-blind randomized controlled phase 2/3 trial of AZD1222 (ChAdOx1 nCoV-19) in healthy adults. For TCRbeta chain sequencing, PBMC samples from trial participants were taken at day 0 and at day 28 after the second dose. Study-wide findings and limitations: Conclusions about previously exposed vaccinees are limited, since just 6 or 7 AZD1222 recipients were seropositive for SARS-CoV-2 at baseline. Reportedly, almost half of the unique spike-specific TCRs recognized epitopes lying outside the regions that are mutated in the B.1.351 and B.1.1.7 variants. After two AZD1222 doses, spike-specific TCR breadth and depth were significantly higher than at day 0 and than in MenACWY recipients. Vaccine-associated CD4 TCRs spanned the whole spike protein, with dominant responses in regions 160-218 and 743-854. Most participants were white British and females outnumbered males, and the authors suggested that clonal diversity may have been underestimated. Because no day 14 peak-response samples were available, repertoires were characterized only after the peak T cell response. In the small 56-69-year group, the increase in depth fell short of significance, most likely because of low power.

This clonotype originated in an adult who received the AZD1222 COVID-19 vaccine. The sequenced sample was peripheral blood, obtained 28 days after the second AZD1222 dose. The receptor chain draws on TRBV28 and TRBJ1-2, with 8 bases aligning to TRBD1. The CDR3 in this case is CASRSSTGGYGYTF. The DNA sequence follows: TGTGCCAGCAGATCCTCTACAGGGGGCTATGGCTACACCTTC.